This TCR beta chain was recovered during a study of blood T cell repertoires in COVID-19. In the original analysis: Estimation of nucleated cell counts relied on the amplification of reference gene primers. Repertoires were generated with immunoSEQ multiplex PCR, while TCRdb's copy carries only in-frame clones and drops some. The V and J calls and clone size come from that table; D and trimming were worked out from the DNA. Found here are 95,000 to 120,000 clones, 75% to 90% of them singletons; the top ten hold around 13%. The CDR3 is made up of 14 amino acids. Trimming cost V 4 bases and J 0 bases, with 10 bases left between them. CDR1 is GTSNPN and CDR2 is SVGIG in the germline V gene (reference sequence).

Specimen: peripheral blood. The chain recombines TRBV30 with TRBJ1-3; D is ambiguous. The TCR was taken from a human donor in a cohort sampled during active COVID-19. The chain's CDR3 is CAWTGLFSGNTIYF. The CDR3, as DNA: TGTGCCTGGACCGGACTGTTCTCTGGAAACACCATATATTTT.